A single sample is the source of the 31 T cell receptor beta chains below, sequenced in a study of cytomegalovirus exposure and HLA in healthy donors. 60 Vbeta and 13 Jbeta primers were used in PCR. Generated by immunoSEQ multiplex PCR, the TCRdb table keeps only in-frame clones and is missing some. The table has fewer than 200,000 clones, around 81% seen once. Sample: PBMCs. These receptors all come from a man aged 35 to 55 in good health and CMV-seronegative.

The chain employs TRBV5-4 and TRBJ2-3, with TRBD1 matching 7 bases. Germline trimming cut 3 bases from V and 3 bases from J; bases unmatched to any gene: 7. CDR1 is SGHNT, CDR2 YYREEE, per germline (reference sequence). The CDR3 contains 15 residues. The DNA for the CDR3 is TGTGCCAGCAGCTGGAAAGGGGGCATGACAGATACGCAGTATTTT. Amino acid sequence: CASSWKGGMTDTQYF.

This clone was counted once. J is TRBJ1-1 and V is TRBV4-3; TRBD1 aligns across 11 bases. V lost 6 bases to trimming and J lost 4 bases; unmatched junction nucleotides: 4. The CDR3 is made up of 14 amino acids. Per germline, CDR1 LGHNA and CDR2 YSLEER. CDR3 sequence (DNA): TGCGCCAGCAGTTACGGGACAGGGGGCACTGAAGCTTTCTTT. Translation: CASSYGTGGTEAFF.

The table lists this clone with a few counts. This chain joins TRBV5-1 and TRBJ2-7; weak D call: TRBD1 (6 bases). The V end lost 7 bases, the J end lost 3 bases, and 8 bases lay between the germline ends. CDR1 is SGHRS and CDR2 is YFSETQ in the germline V gene. This CDR3 is 11 amino acids long. The CDR3 DNA reads as TGCGCCAGCGCAGGGGACTACGAGCAGTACTTC. It specifies CASAGDYEQYF.

The table lists this clone with a few counts. The chain carries TRBV4-3 and TRBJ1-3, with 9 bases lining up with TRBD1. CDR3 length equals 16 residues. The V and J ends lost 3 bases and 3 bases, in that order; junction bases with no gene match: 6. The germline gives CDR1 LGHNA, CDR2 YSLEER. The CDR3 sequence is CASSQATGGFGNTIYF. In nucleotides, the CDR3 is TGCGCCAGCAGCCAGGCTACAGGGGGCTTTGGAAACACCATATATTTT.

The chain uses TRBV10-3 and TRBJ1-5; 7 bases are shared with TRBD1. The V and J ends lost 0 bases and 7 bases, in that order; junction bases with no gene match: 9. This CDR3 has 16 amino acids. Germline-derived CDR1 and CDR2 are ENHRY and SYGVKD. The CDR3 spells CAISESTGKVKQPQHF. The CDR3, as DNA: TGTGCCATCAGTGAGTCGACAGGGAAGGTGAAACAGCCCCAGCATTTT.

The V and J genes are TRBV7-6 and TRBJ2-7; 14 nucleotides line up with TRBD2. This CDR3 has 15 amino acids. Germline V gene data show CDR1 as SGHVS and CDR2 as FNYEAQ. Trimming at V came to 5 bases and at J to 4 bases, leaving 4 bases not matched to a gene. In nucleotides, the CDR3 is TGTGCCAGCAGCCCAGGGACTAGCGGGAGATACGAGCAGTACTTC. This codes for CASSPGTSGRYEQYF.

J is TRBJ1-1 and V is TRBV7-2; the match to TRBD1 covers 8 bases. From germline, CDR1 is SGHTA and CDR2 FQGNSA. This CDR3 comprises 15 residues. J gave up 1 base and V 6 bases, and 7 bases lay outside the gene matches. The CDR3 reads CASSRQGARNTEAFF. DNA for the CDR3: TGTGCCAGCAGTCGTCAGGGGGCCAGGAACACTGAAGCTTTCTTT.

This clone was seen more than once but under ten times. The rearrangement uses TRBV7-9 and TRBJ1-5; D not resolved. Germline V CDR1 and CDR2: SEHNR, FQNEAQ (reference sequence). The V gene lost 5 bases and the J gene lost 5 bases, with 7 bases spanning the gap. The length of the CDR3 is 12 residues. CDR3 sequence: CASSPTDQPQHF. Written as DNA, the CDR3 is TGTGCCAGCAGCCCTACTGATCAGCCCCAGCATTTT.

This chain links TRBV5-1 with TRBJ2-5; perhaps TRBD2 as D (5 bases). Germline V gives CDR1 SGHRS, CDR2 YFSETQ. The V end was cut by 0 bases, the J end by 3 bases, with 6 bases between. The CDR3 loop spans 13 amino acids. The CDR3 spells CASSLAGKETQYF. The CDR3, as DNA: TGCGCCAGCAGCTTGGCGGGGAAAGAGACCCAGTACTTC.

The genes are TRBV6-6 and TRBJ1-2; possible D gene TRBD1, 6 bases. Per germline, CDR1 MNHNY and CDR2 SVGAGI (reference sequence). This CDR3 is 13 amino acids long. V was shortened by 5 bases and J by 4 bases, with 11 bases between the two germline ends. In nucleotides, the CDR3 is TGTGCCAGCAGTGTCGACAGGAGCTATGGCTACACCTTC. Translating it yields CASSVDRSYGYTF.

V gene TRBV6-5 combines with J gene TRBJ2-3; 7 bases match TRBD2. V gave up 0 bases and J gave up 2 bases; unmatched junction bases: 2. Germline V gene lookup returns CDR1 MNHEY and CDR2 SVGAGI. CDR3 length equals 15 residues. In nucleotides, the CDR3 is TGTGCCAGCAGTTACTCCGCGGGGGACACAGATACGCAGTATTTT. It specifies CASSYSAGDTDTQYF.

This clone was seen only once. This chain links TRBV4-3 with TRBJ1-1; D is undetermined. This CDR3 has 17 residues. CDR1 LGHNA and CDR2 YSLEER come from the germline V gene. The germline V and J ends were trimmed by 0 bases and 0 bases, with 14 bases remaining between them. CDR3 bases: TGCGCCAGCAGCCAAGACAGACTCGTAGACCTGAACACTGAAGCTTTCTTT. This codes for CASSQDRLVDLNTEAFF.

This sequence joins TRBV7-6 and TRBJ2-2; 12 bases line up with TRBD1. CDR1 is SGHVS and CDR2 is FNYEAQ in the germline V gene. Trimming took 5 bases from V and 6 from J; bases not matched to a gene: 10. CDR3 length: 17 amino acids. The CDR3 is CASSPPPGTGGAGELFF. The CDR3 nucleotides are TGTGCCAGCAGCCCGCCCCCGGGGACAGGGGGCGCCGGGGAGCTGTTTTTT.

The gene calls are TRBV9 and TRBJ2-5, with D possibly matching TRBD2 (6 bases). V lost 3 bases to trimming and J lost 4 bases, with 13 bases between them. CDR1 and CDR2 (germline): SGDLS, YYNGEE. The CDR3 is 14 residues long. CDR3 in amino acids: CASSAGLSGETQYF. CDR3 DNA sequence: TGTGCCAGCAGCGCGGGACTCTCTGGAGAGACCCAGTACTTC.

The chain combines TRBV7-9 with TRBJ2-5; 13 bases match TRBD2. The V and J ends lost 5 bases and 4 bases, in that order; junction bases with no gene match: 4. The germline V gene encodes CDR1 SEHNR and CDR2 FQNEAQ (reference sequence). This CDR3 spans 15 amino acids. CDR3 sequence: CASSRTSGSSETQYF. The DNA for the CDR3 is TGTGCCAGCAGCAGGACTAGCGGGAGCTCAGAGACCCAGTACTTC.

This clone appeared once. This chain links TRBV5-6 with TRBJ2-7; D is ambiguous. V lost 1 base, J lost 2 bases, and 10 bases lay in between. The CDR3 is 14 residues long. Germline V gives CDR1 SGHDT, CDR2 YYEEEE. The chain's CDR3 is CASSLNRETYEQYF. The CDR3 nucleotides read TGTGCCAGCAGCTTGAACAGAGAGACCTACGAGCAGTACTTC.

This clone was seen just once. The chain joins TRBV6-1 to TRBJ2-3, with 12 nucleotides matching TRBD2. In germline, CDR1 is MNHNS, CDR2 SASEGT. CDR3 length: 16 amino acids. After removal of 1 base from V and 5 bases from J, the junction contained 4 bases not matched to a gene. CDR3 DNA sequence: TGTGCCAGCAGTGAAGAGCTAGCGGGAGGGGGAGATACGCAGTATTTT. Its protein is CASSEELAGGGDTQYF.

This clone was observed a few times. In DNA, the CDR3 is TGTGCCAGCAGTGATATTGGGGGAGGGAGGGACACTGAAGCTTTCTTT. It yields the protein CASSDIGGGRDTEAFF. The chain carries TRBV25-1 and TRBJ1-1; TRBD1 is a possible D gene (5 bases). Trimming cost V 3 bases and J 3 bases, with 17 bases left between them. Germline CDR1 MGHDK, CDR2 SYGVNS. This CDR3 contains 16 residues.

The V call is TRBV5-1, the J call TRBJ2-7; D is undetermined. Trimming took off 4 bases at V and 6 bases at J, with 17 bases between the two ends. Per the germline V gene, CDR1 is SGHRS and CDR2 is YFSETQ. CDR3 size: 14 residues. The CDR3 protein is CASSLGDIPIEQYF. In DNA form, the CDR3 reads TGCGCCAGCAGCCTGGGCGATATCCCCATCGAGCAGTACTTC.

The chain combines TRBV2 with TRBJ2-7, with 10 positions matching TRBD2. This CDR3 has 19 residues. The J segment lost 3 bases and the V segment lost 8 bases, leaving 22 bases of the junction unmatched. From germline, CDR1 is SNHLY and CDR2 FYNNEI. The DNA of the CDR3 is TGTGCCAGCCAATGGCCCGGGACTGGCGCTCTAGCGGGAGACTACGAGCAGTACTTC. This sequence encodes CASQWPGTGALAGDYEQYF.

The V gene is TRBV6-5, the J gene TRBJ1-3; 7 bases match TRBD1. V lost 5 bases to trimming and J lost 3 bases; unmatched junction nucleotides: 4. The CDR3 loop spans 14 amino acids. From germline, CDR1 is MNHEY and CDR2 SVGAGI. In DNA form, the CDR3 reads TGTGCCAGCAGTCGAGGGGGCGTTGGAAACACCATATATTTT. It is translated as CASSRGGVGNTIYF.

The chain employs TRBV10-2 and TRBJ1-5, with D perhaps TRBD1 (6 bases). V dropped 4 bases and J dropped 0 bases, with 10 bases sitting between them. Per germline, CDR1 WSHSY and CDR2 SAAADI. The CDR3 consists of 15 residues. CDR3 in amino acids: CASSGTDYSNQPQHF. In nucleotides, the CDR3 is TGCGCCAGCAGTGGGACAGACTATAGCAATCAGCCCCAGCATTTT.

The chain carries TRBV11-3 and TRBJ2-2; D is possibly TRBD1 (6 bases). The germline V and J ends were trimmed by 8 bases and 4 bases, with 14 bases remaining between them. Per the germline V gene, CDR1 is SGHNT and CDR2 is YENEEA. This CDR3 contains 14 residues. CDR3 sequence (DNA): TGTGCCAGCGGTCCGGGACATATCACCGGGGAGCTGTTTTTT. This codes for CASGPGHITGELFF.

The V and J genes are TRBV5-3 and TRBJ1-5; no definite D call. TRBV5-3 carries the ORF label, with uncertain function. The CDR3 runs to 14 residues. V was clipped by 2 bases and J by 7 bases, with 13 bases between them. CDR3 in DNA: TGTGCCAGAAGCTTAAAGGAGGGCCAACAGCCCCAGCATTTT. Its translation: CARSLKEGQQPQHF.

This chain connects TRBV11-2 to TRBJ1-4; 11 bases are a match to TRBD1. The CDR3 spans 14 residues. Germline lookup yields CDR1 SGHAT and CDR2 FQNNGV. V trimming: 2 bases; J trimming: 8 bases; junction bases outside the gene matches: 1. The CDR3 sequence is CASSLWDRGEKLFF. Written as DNA, the CDR3 is TGTGCCAGCAGCTTATGGGACAGGGGGGAAAAACTGTTTTTT.

The rearrangement joins TRBV27 to TRBJ1-5; maybe TRBD1 (5 bases). Germline V gene sequence: CDR1 MNHEY, CDR2 SMNVEV (reference sequence). Trimming removed 9 bases from V and 3 bases from J, with 12 bases in between. The CDR3 contains 13 residues. The DNA for the CDR3 is TGTGCCAGTGGGGACTCTCTCAATCAGCCCCAGCATTTT. Translated, it gives CASGDSLNQPQHF.

The CDR3 DNA is TGTGCCAGCAGTTTTCCAGGGGCAGGTCAGCCCCAGCATTTT. Translation gives CASSFPGAGQPQHF. The chain uses TRBV27 and TRBJ1-5, with a weak D call TRBD1 (6 bases). CDR3 length: 14 residues. Germline V gives CDR1 MNHEY, CDR2 SMNVEV (reference sequence). V lost 3 bases and J 6 bases, leaving 12 bases between the germline ends.

The J gene is TRBJ2-7, the V gene TRBV6-5; 8 bases fit TRBD2. This CDR3 region has 15 residues. Per germline, CDR1 MNHEY and CDR2 SVGAGI. The V segment lost 0 bases and the J segment 2 bases; nucleotides outside the gene matches: 3. The CDR3 loop reads CASSYSAGAPYEQYF. CDR3 in DNA: TGTGCCAGCAGTTACTCAGCGGGGGCCCCCTACGAGCAGTACTTC.

A note on this clone: A read error may produce the germline difference seen at one junction end. Additional DNA sequences in this sample encode the identical CDR3. This chain joins TRBV6-5 and TRBJ2-2; 9 positions match TRBD1. The CDR3 totals 13 residues. Germline CDR1 MNHEY, CDR2 SVGAGI. CDR3 residues: CASTQGALGELFF. The DNA of the CDR3 is TGCGCCAGCACACAGGGGGCTCTCGGGGAGCTGTTTTTT.

The V call is TRBV5-8, the J call TRBJ1-5, with TRBD1 identical over 10 bases. From germline, CDR1 is SGHTS and CDR2 YDEGEE. The ends lost 3 bases at V and 6 bases at J; junction bases unmatched: 6. The CDR3 has 15 residues. CDR3 bases: TGTGCCAGCAGCTGGAGACAGGGGGCGTTTCAGCCCCAGCATTTT. It is translated as CASSWRQGAFQPQHF.

This rearrangement joins TRBV29-1 to TRBJ2-1; 11 positions match TRBD1. The germline CDR1 and CDR2 sequences are SQVTM and ANQGSEA. This CDR3 spans 14 amino acids. Germline trimming cut 7 bases from V and 8 bases from J; bases unmatched to any gene: 10. The chain's CDR3 is CSARPGQGDHEQFF. CDR3 sequence (DNA): TGCAGCGCCCGCCCGGGACAGGGGGACCATGAGCAGTTCTTC.